The following is a T cell receptor beta chain sequence with its context. No antigen is known for it. This sample is drawn from a study of post-analysis software for immune sequencing data. Included in the TCR beta cDNA libraries were unique molecular identifiers. TCRdb itself ran the PCR reads through MiXCR, one entry per CDR3 protein. The repertoire consists of a few hundred thousand distinct CDR3 sequences, with around 34% occurring once and the leading ten covering approximately 5.4%. General observations from the study: Elevated frequency relative to controls characterized 4 or 5 TRBV segments in patients, TRBV5-6, TRBV5-1 and TRBV20-1 among them.

CDR3 length: 14 amino acids. V shed 4 bases, J shed 4 bases, and the junction held 1 base outside the gene matches. Germline V lookup: CDR1 LNHNV, CDR2 YYDKDF (reference sequence). Sequencing input: blood. This TCR was sampled from a girl younger than 18 with multiple sclerosis. The chain uses TRBV15 and TRBJ2-7, with TRBD2 identical over 13 bases. CDR3 coding DNA: TGTGCCACCAGCAAGGGACTAGCGGGGTACGAGCAGTACTTC. This sequence encodes CATSKGLAGYEQYF.